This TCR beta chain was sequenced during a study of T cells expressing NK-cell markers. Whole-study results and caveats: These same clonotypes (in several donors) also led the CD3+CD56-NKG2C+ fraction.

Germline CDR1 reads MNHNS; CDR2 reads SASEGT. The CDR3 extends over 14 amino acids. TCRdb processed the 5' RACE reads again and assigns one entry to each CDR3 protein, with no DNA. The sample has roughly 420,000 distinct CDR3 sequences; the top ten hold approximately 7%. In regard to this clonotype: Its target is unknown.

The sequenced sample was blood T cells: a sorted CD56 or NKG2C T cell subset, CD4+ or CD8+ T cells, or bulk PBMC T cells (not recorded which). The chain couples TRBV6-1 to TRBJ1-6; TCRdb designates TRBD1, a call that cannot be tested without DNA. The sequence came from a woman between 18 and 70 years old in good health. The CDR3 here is CASSPRSYNSPLHF.